These T cell receptor beta chains were read from a single sample in a study of cytomegalovirus exposure and HLA in healthy donors. Assay: immunoSEQ multiplex PCR; the TCRdb copy retains only in-frame clones and omits some. The data hold under 200,000 clones, with roughly 77% observed a single time. Sequences were obtained from PBMCs. The receptor source for this set is a woman aged 45 to 65 in good health and CMV-seropositive. Each CDR3 is given with its conserved first and last residue. The order of the fields is J gene, V gene, CDR3 protein.

j_call: TRBJ2-5; v_call: TRBV5-6; cdr3_aa: CASSPEAEEPIGTQYF
j_call: TRBJ1-6; v_call: TRBV6-5; cdr3_aa: CASREGGWYNSPLHF
j_call: TRBJ1-1; v_call: TRBV5-1; cdr3_aa: CASSLAWDTNTEAFF
j_call: TRBJ2-5; v_call: TRBV11-2; cdr3_aa: CASSLIAYETQYF
j_call: TRBJ2-7; v_call: TRBV30; cdr3_aa: CAWSKLGSYSYEQYF
j_call: TRBJ2-5; v_call: TRBV30; cdr3_aa: CAWRDGQGRYEQYF
j_call: TRBJ1-2; v_call: TRBV4-3; cdr3_aa: CASSQEADLTYGYTF
j_call: TRBJ1-4; v_call: TRBV2; cdr3_aa: CAREAGTGNEKLFF
j_call: TRBJ1-1; v_call: TRBV28; cdr3_aa: CASSFGRGNTEAFF
j_call: TRBJ1-1; v_call: TRBV28; cdr3_aa: CAGQTPNTEAFF
j_call: TRBJ2-1; v_call: TRBV4-2; cdr3_aa: CASSHASGMGNEQFF
j_call: TRBJ2-7; v_call: TRBV28; cdr3_aa: CASSRASYEQYF
j_call: TRBJ2-2; v_call: TRBV7-9; cdr3_aa: CASSLGGERSGELFF
j_call: TRBJ2-2; v_call: TRBV7-8; cdr3_aa: CAGSFLGGGKSGELFF
j_call: TRBJ1-2; v_call: TRBV9; cdr3_aa: CASRRDHYGYTF
j_call: TRBJ1-5; v_call: TRBV19; cdr3_aa: CASRGRRHQPQHF
j_call: TRBJ1-3; v_call: TRBV9; cdr3_aa: CASSGWGRGNTIYF
j_call: TRBJ2-1; v_call: TRBV5-1; cdr3_aa: CASSLTSGSNEQFF
j_call: TRBJ2-1; v_call: TRBV7-2; cdr3_aa: CASRRLLRGNEQFF
j_call: TRBJ1-4; v_call: TRBV19; cdr3_aa: CASTYRGGSATNEKLFF
j_call: TRBJ1-4; v_call: TRBV5-4; cdr3_aa: CASSLGGQGNEKLFF